The T cell receptor beta chain described here comes from a study of blood T cell repertoires in COVID-19. Overall study: Sample material is recorded as cDNA or gDNA derived from T cells, B-cell-depleted T cells, or PBMCs.

V lost 0 bases and J lost 0; bases outside the gene matches: 9. Germline values: CDR1 SGDLS, CDR2 YYNGEE. The CDR3 runs 18 residues. Across over 20 US areas, participants ranged in age from about 18 to 90 years. Repertoires were generated with immunoSEQ multiplex PCR, while TCRdb's copy carries only in-frame clones and drops some. The table lists over 250,000 clones, approximately 92% of them singletons. Specimen: PBMCs or T cells enriched from blood (not recorded which). The rearrangement joins TRBV9 to TRBJ2-1, with 7 bases that match TRBD2. The receptor was derived from a young woman who had recovered from COVID-19. CDR3 sequence (DNA): TGTGCCAGCAGCGTAGCAAGGTTAGCGGGTACCTCCTACAATGAGCAGTTCTTC. Its protein product is CASSVARLAGTSYNEQFF.